This T cell receptor beta chain was recovered during a study of CD8 T cells in Susac syndrome (dated by TCRdb to between 2018 and 2021). In the study overall: Of the Susac syndrome patients who were sequenced, six had clinically active disease and roughly 8 were in clinical remission. The study used repertoire sequencing to test whether antigen drove CD8+ T cell activation and differentiation in Susac syndrome. Susac syndrome patients were therapy-naive, on corticosteroids (some also receiving IVIg), or on IVIg alone at blood withdrawal. Results and caveats for the whole study, not just this receptor: In the CD4+ T cell repertoire of Susac syndrome patients, clonal expansion was not detected. The study acknowledged that relatively few individuals were included in the TCR sequencing and HLA analysis.

CDR1 and CDR2 were assigned from the germline V gene as SQVTM and ANQGSEA. The CDR3 goes from the cysteine to the phenylalanine over 14 residues. This entry keeps only the CDR3 DNA: 42 bases, framed from base 1. V and J lose 4 bases and 3 bases, and a span of 16 bases separates them. Points on this clonotype: The target of this receptor is not known. No base quality values were provided; no much bigger clone lies one nucleotide off.

High-throughput TCR beta sequencing profiled peripheral blood CD8+ and CD4+ T cells from healthy donors, Susac syndrome patients and multiple sclerosis patients. The Susac syndrome patients fulfilled recently defined diagnostic criteria for either definite or probable disease. Bulk CD8+ and CD4+ T cells were purified by magnetic negative isolation, whereas CD8+ TEMRA cells were enriched by FACS. Blood was collected in EDTA tubes and processed within 24 hours, with PBMCs isolated through density gradient centrifugation. PBMCs destined for TCR sequencing were cryopreserved in liquid nitrogen and later thawed in a 37 °C water bath. Purity of sorted or isolated CD4+, CD8+ and CD8+ TEMRA cells was at least 90%. RNA was extracted using the RNeasy kit, and about 0.5 to 1 ug of the RNA was reverse transcribed with random hexamers. The immunoSEQ multiplex PCR assay, covering 54 Vbeta and 13 Jbeta segments, was used to amplify TCR beta CDR3 regions. PCR amplification bias was corrected using a synthetic template baseline for primer optimization and computational correction. Per the source publication's procedure: Reads were annotated to V, D and J genes according to IMGT and were analyzed with immunoSEQ Analyzer, with only productive sequences retained. Clonality was calculated as one minus the Shannon entropy normalized by log2 of the number of productive unique sequences. For each patient and control, public and private clones were evaluated within the 100 most prevalent clones. A clone was defined as Susac-specific if it was absent from the healthy and MS cohorts, from 1052 published viral clones and from other ImmuneACCESS disease sequences. TCRdb redid the processing of the public reads, applying fastp at Q25 and MiXCR, and retained in-frame beta chains. Each CDR3 protein gets just one entry, which takes the most common genes and DNA from the rows behind it. The V and J calls come from TCRdb's annotation, not from the publication. The sample profile shows 200,000 to 300,000 distinct CDR3 sequences; 90% to 97% of them were found once. The top ten constitute 0.095% to 0.12% of the sample.

This TCR derives from a human donor with Susac syndrome. The chain is made from TRBV29-1 and TRBJ2-7, with the identity of the D gene unclear. Sequencing was performed on CD4+ T cells from PBMCs. The sequenced DNA is TGCAGCGTTGCCGAGTATGGATCTAACTACGAGCAGTACTTC. Its translation is CSVAEYGSNYEQYF.